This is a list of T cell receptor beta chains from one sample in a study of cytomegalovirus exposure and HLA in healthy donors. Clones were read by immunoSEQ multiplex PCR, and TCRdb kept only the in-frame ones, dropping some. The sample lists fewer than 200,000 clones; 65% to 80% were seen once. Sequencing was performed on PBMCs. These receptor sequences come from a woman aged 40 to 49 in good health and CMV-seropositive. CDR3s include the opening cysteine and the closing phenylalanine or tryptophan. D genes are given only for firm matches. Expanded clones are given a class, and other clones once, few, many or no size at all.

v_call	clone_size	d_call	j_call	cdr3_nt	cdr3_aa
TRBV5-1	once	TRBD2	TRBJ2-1	TGCGCCAGCAGCGGACTAGCGGGGGGGCAAAATGAGCAGTTCTTC	CASSGLAGGQNEQFF
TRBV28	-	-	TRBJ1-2	TGTGCCAGCAGCCTGGCAGGGGTCTACTATGGCTACACCTTC	CASSLAGVYYGYTF
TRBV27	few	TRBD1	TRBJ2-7	TGTGCCAGCAGAAACAGGGGGCTTTTCCCCTACGAGCAGTACTTC	CASRNRGLFPYEQYF
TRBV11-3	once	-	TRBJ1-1	TGTGCCAGCAGCTTACAACAGAACACTGAAGCTTTCTTC	CASSLQQNTEAFF
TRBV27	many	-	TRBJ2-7	TGTGCCAGCAGTTTGACAGGCCAACACTACGAGCAGTACTTC	CASSLTGQHYEQYF
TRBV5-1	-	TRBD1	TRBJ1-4	TGCGCCAGCAGCGTAGACAGGGGGGATGAAAAACTGTTTTTT	CASSVDRGDEKLFF
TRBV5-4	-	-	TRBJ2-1	TGTGCCAGCAGCTTCCTAGGTGTCAATGAGCAGTTCTTC	CASSFLGVNEQFF
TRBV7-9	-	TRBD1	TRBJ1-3	TGTGCCAGCAGCTCGCCGGGACAGATCTCTGGAAACACCATATATTTT	CASSSPGQISGNTIYF
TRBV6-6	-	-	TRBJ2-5	TGTGCCAGCGGTAGGGGGGGGGAGACCCAGTACTTC	CASGRGGETQYF
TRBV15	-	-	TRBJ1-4	TGTGCCACCAGCAGTTATGTTAATGAAAAACTGTTTTTT	CATSSYVNEKLFF
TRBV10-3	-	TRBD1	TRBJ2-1	TGTGCCATCAGTGCGACAGGGGGCAATGAGCAGTTCTTC	CAISATGGNEQFF
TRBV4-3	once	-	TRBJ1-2	TGCGCCAGCAGCCAACTGGGGGCCAACTATGGCTACACCTTC	CASSQLGANYGYTF
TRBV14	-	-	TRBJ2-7	TGTGCCAGCAGCCAAGGTACTTACGAGCAGTACTTC	CASSQGTYEQYF
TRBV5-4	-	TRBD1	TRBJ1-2	TGTGCCAGCAGCCCGCCTAGAAGGGGGCTGGAGCATGGCTACACCTTC	CASSPPRRGLEHGYTF
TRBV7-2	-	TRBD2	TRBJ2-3	TGTGCCAGCAGCTTAGGACTAGCGAGGACCACAGATACGCAGTATTTT	CASSLGLARTTDTQYF